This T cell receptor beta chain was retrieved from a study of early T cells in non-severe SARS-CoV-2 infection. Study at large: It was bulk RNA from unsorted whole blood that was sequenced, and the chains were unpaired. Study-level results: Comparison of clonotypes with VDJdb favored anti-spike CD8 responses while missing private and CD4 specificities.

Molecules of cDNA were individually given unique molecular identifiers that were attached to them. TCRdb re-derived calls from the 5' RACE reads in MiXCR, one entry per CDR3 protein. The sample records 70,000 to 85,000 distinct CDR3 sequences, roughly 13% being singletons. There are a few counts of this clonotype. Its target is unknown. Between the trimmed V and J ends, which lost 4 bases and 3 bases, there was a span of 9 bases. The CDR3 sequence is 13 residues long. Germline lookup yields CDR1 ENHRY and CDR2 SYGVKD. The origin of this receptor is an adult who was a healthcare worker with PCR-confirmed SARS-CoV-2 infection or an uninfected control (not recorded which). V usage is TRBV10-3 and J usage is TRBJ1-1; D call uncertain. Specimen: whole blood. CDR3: CAISATGYTEAFF. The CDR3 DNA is TGTGCCATCAGTGCGACGGGTTACACTGAAGCTTTCTTT.